This T cell receptor (beta chain) emerged from a study of identical twins. TCRdb reprocessed the 5' RACE reads via MiXCR and lists one record per CDR3 protein. Seen here are 200,000 to 250,000 distinct CDR3 sequences, approximately 7% observed once, and the top ten hold 3.5% to 4%. V lost 2 bases and J lost 6; bases outside the gene matches: 9. The CDR3 covers 15 residues. The germline gives CDR1 MNHEY, CDR2 SVGEGT. The sample also formed part of further work on yellow fever vaccine responses in identical twins.

The chain carries TRBV6-2 or TRBV6-3 and TRBJ1-1; the match to TRBD1 covers 7 bases. The source is a woman aged 18-35 years in good health. Sequenced material: memory (CD45RO+) T cells sorted from blood. For the CDR3, the DNA is TGTGCCAGCAGTTACCCGTCAGGGGGGGACGCTGAAGCTTTCTTT. Its protein product is CASSYPSGGDAEAFF.